This passage covers 2 T cell receptor beta chains from one sample sequenced in a study of control samples from healthy donors and cancer patients (dated by TCRdb to between 2020 and 2021). Library construction relied on the immunoSEQ multiplex PCR assay. Entries here come from immuneACCESS through TCRdb and include only in-frame sequences with V and J called. Some clones fail to appear in such tables; in the studies checked, an unresolved V gene covers under half of the shortfall, and the cause of the remainder is unknown. Counted in this sample were 100,000 to 150,000 clones; approximately 89% of them appeared once. The ten biggest clones cover about 2.9% of the sample. The sequencing sample was made of blood. Receptors originate from a man between 60 and 70 years old in good health.

V gene TRBV4-2 combines with J gene TRBJ1-3; TRBD1 matches 9 bases. The junction had 5 bases not matched to a gene; V was cut back by 5 bases and J by 3 bases. Germline V CDR1 and CDR2: LGHNA, YNFKEQ. The CDR3 is made up of 15 amino acids. As DNA, the CDR3 is TGTGCCAGCAGCTACCGGACAGGGGATGGAAACACCATATATTTT. Translation: CASSYRTGDGNTIYF.

This chain uses TRBV28 with TRBJ1-5; D is unresolved. This CDR3 comprises 13 residues. Between the trimmed V and J ends, which lost 5 bases and 6 bases, there was a span of 11 bases. In germline, CDR1 is MDHEN, CDR2 SYDVKM. CDR3 region: CASSPPGSQPQHF. For the CDR3, the DNA is TGTGCCAGCAGTCCCCCCGGCAGTCAGCCCCAGCATTTT.